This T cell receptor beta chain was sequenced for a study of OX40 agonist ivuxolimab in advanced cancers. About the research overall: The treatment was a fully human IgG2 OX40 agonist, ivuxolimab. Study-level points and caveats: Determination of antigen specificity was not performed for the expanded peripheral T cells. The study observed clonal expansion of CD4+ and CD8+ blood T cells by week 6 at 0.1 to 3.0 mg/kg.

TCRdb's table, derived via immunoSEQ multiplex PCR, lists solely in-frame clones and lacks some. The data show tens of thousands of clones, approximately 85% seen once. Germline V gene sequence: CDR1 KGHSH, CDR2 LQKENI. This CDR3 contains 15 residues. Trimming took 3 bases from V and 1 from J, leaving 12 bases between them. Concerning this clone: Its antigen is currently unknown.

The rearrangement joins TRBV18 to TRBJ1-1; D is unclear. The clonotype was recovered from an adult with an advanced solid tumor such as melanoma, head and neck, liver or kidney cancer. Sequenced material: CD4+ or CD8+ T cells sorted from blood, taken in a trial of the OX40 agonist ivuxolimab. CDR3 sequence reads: CASSPLTARNTEAFF. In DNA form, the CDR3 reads TGTGCCAGCTCACCCCTCACGGCTCGGAACACTGAAGCTTTCTTT.